This passage covers 27 T cell receptor beta chains from one sample sequenced in a study of human thymus T cells. This table comes from immunoSEQ multiplex PCR, and its TCRdb copy is limited to in-frame clones, with some not included. The sample includes about 44,000 clones, 90% to 95% of them seen just once. The material sequenced was blood. The receptor source for this set is a boy in the first two years of life with a congenital heart defect but otherwise immunologically healthy.

J is TRBJ1-2 and V is TRBV6-1; 7 bases agree with TRBD1. Germline loops: CDR1 MNHNS, CDR2 SASEGT. V trimming: 7 bases; J trimming: 4 bases; junction bases outside the gene matches: 6. This CDR3 is built from 13 residues. CDR3: CASTSPGGYGYTF. The CDR3 nucleotides are TGTGCCAGCACGTCTCCAGGGGGCTATGGCTACACCTTC.

V gene TRBV30 combines with J gene TRBJ1-4; unclear D gene. The CDR3 consists of 15 residues. The germline V and J ends were trimmed by 3 bases and 4 bases, with 15 bases remaining between them. CDR1 is GTSNPN, CDR2 SVGIG, per germline (reference sequence). The CDR3 protein is CAWSESDRVNEKLFF. The CDR3 DNA is TGTGCCTGGAGCGAGTCCGACCGCGTTAATGAAAAACTGTTTTTT. Full variable domain (outside the CDR3, taken from reference TRBV30 and TRBJ1-4): SQTIHQWPATLVQPVGSPLSLECTVEGTSNPNLYWYRQAAGRGLQLLFYSVGIGQISSEVPQNLSASRPQDRQFILSSKKLLLSDSGFYLCAWSESDRVNEKLFFGSGTQLSVL.

This clone was detected once. The J gene is TRBJ2-2, the V gene TRBV20-1, with D uncertain. Germline-derived CDR1 and CDR2 are DFQATT and SNEGSKA (reference sequence). CDR3 size: 11 residues. V was trimmed by 1 base and J by 6 bases, leaving 3 bases between them. Here the CDR3 reads CSARGSGELFF. Here the CDR3 DNA reads TGCAGTGCTAGAGGGTCCGGGGAGCTGTTTTTT.

V usage is TRBV5-1 and J usage is TRBJ2-3; D possibly corresponds to TRBD2 (6 bases). This CDR3 is built from 15 residues. Germline-derived CDR1 and CDR2 are SGHRS and YFSETQ. V lost 4 bases and J lost 2, with 14 bases in between. CDR3 amino acids: CASSPTAGLTDTQYF. The CDR3 DNA reads TGCGCCAGCAGCCCGACAGCGGGCCTCACAGATACGCAGTATTTT.

This rearrangement joins TRBV4-3 to TRBJ1-6; 10 nucleotides align to TRBD1. The CDR3 runs to 16 residues. Germline trimming cut 2 bases from V and 4 bases from J; bases unmatched to any gene: 2. Per germline, CDR1 LGHNA and CDR2 YSLEER. The CDR3 loop is CASSQWGQGYNSPLHF. The CDR3 nucleotides read TGCGCCAGCAGCCAATGGGGACAGGGGTATAATTCACCCCTCCACTTT.

J is TRBJ1-1 and V is TRBV6-5; TRBD1 might be the D (6 bases). Per germline, CDR1 MNHEY and CDR2 SVGAGI. V lost 7 bases to trimming and J lost 0 bases, with 15 bases between them. CDR3 length: 15 amino acids. CDR3 coding DNA: TGTGCCAGCACGCCCAGGGGCTTCATGAACACTGAAGCTTTCTTT. Protein product: CASTPRGFMNTEAFF.

V and J are TRBV25-1 and TRBJ2-7; 8 bases match TRBD2. Trimming took 4 bases from V and 0 from J; bases not matched to a gene: 8. The CDR3 has 16 residues. Per the germline V gene, CDR1 is MGHDK and CDR2 is SYGVNS. The CDR3 DNA follows: TGTGCCAGCAGTGCCGGTAGACTAGCGTCCTCCTACGAGCAGTACTTC. Residues: CASSAGRLASSYEQYF.

CDR3 in amino acids: CASSTRANYGYTF. In nucleotides, the CDR3 is TGCGCCAGCAGCACCAGGGCTAACTATGGCTACACCTTC. The chain couples TRBV5-1 to TRBJ1-2; tentatively, D is TRBD1 (5 bases). Germline values: CDR1 SGHRS, CDR2 YFSETQ. Trimming took 4 bases from V and 0 from J, leaving 7 bases between them. The length of the CDR3 is 13 residues.

This chain joins TRBV6-5 and TRBJ2-5, with 13 bases identical to TRBD2. This CDR3 comprises 15 residues. Germline V gene lookup returns CDR1 MNHEY and CDR2 SVGAGI. Trimming at V came to 5 bases and at J to 5 bases, leaving 5 bases not matched to a gene. Here the CDR3 reads CASSGLAGERETQYF. The CDR3 DNA reads as TGTGCCAGCAGTGGACTAGCGGGGGAGAGGGAGACCCAGTACTTC.

The rearrangement links TRBV28 to TRBJ2-3, with 7 bases matching TRBD1. The germline V gene has CDR1 MDHEN and CDR2 SYDVKM. J lost 4 bases, V lost 3 bases, and 10 bases had no gene match. There are 16 residues in the CDR3. CDR3: CASSFGTATGADTQYF. CDR3 nucleotides: TGTGCCAGCAGTTTCGGGACAGCCACCGGCGCAGATACGCAGTATTTT.

The rearrangement links TRBV11-2 to TRBJ1-2; 7 nucleotides agree with TRBD1. This CDR3 is 14 amino acids long. The J segment lost 5 bases and the V segment lost 5 bases, leaving 8 bases of the junction unmatched. Germline loops: CDR1 SGHAT, CDR2 FQNNGV. As DNA, the CDR3 is TGTGCCAGCAGCCAACAGGGGACGGCGTATGGCTACACCTTC. It translates to CASSQQGTAYGYTF.

The sample holds a few counts of this clone. The gene calls are TRBV19 and TRBJ2-5; 11 bases line up with TRBD2. J lost 5 bases, V lost 3 bases, and 5 bases had no gene match. The CDR3 has 15 amino acids. CDR1 is LNHDA and CDR2 is SQIVND in the germline V gene (reference sequence). For the CDR3, the DNA is TGTGCCAGTAGTATCATTTCTAGCGGGGGGGAGACCCAGTACTTC. This sequence encodes CASSIISSGGETQYF.

The rearrangement links TRBV27 to TRBJ2-1, with TRBD2 matching over 8 bases. V was clipped by 6 bases and J by 6 bases; unmatched bases: 7. There are 14 residues in the CDR3. Per germline, CDR1 MNHEY and CDR2 SMNVEV (reference sequence). The CDR3 DNA reads TGTGCCAGCAGGGGGACTAGAAACCCCAATGAGCAGTTCTTC. It is translated as CASRGTRNPNEQFF.

The gene calls are TRBV28 and TRBJ2-5; D is undetermined. Trimming stripped 2 bases from V and 3 bases from J, with 13 bases between. Per germline, CDR1 MDHEN and CDR2 SYDVKM. The CDR3 sequence is 15 residues long. For the CDR3, the DNA is TGTGCCAGCAGTTTAAGATTCCGGTCAAAAGAGACCCAGTACTTC. It specifies CASSLRFRSKETQYF. Full variable domain (remainder filled in from reference TRBV28 and TRBJ2-5): DVKVTQSSRYLVKRTGEKVFLECVQDMDHENMFWYRQDPGLGLRLIYFSYDVKMKEKGDIPEGYSVSREKKERFSLILESASTNQTSMYLCASSLRFRSKETQYFGPGTRLLVL.

The rearrangement uses TRBV6-6 and TRBJ2-4; TRBD2 agrees at 8 bases. This CDR3 comprises 16 residues. Germline V gene data show CDR1 as MNHNY and CDR2 as SVGAGI (reference sequence). V lost 8 bases, J lost 0 bases, and 9 bases stayed unmatched. The CDR3 sequence: CASGPSGGLAKNIQYF. The DNA of the CDR3 is TGTGCCAGCGGGCCGAGCGGGGGACTAGCCAAAAACATTCAGTACTTC.

The CDR3 bases are TGTGCCAGCAGTCTCTCGTGGACAGTTTCCTACGAGCAGTACTTC. Amino acids: CASSLSWTVSYEQYF. This chain links TRBV11-2 with TRBJ2-7; perhaps TRBD1 as D (6 bases). CDR1 is SGHAT and CDR2 is FQNNGV in the germline V gene. The CDR3 has 15 residues. The V and J ends lost 6 bases and 1 base respectively, with 16 bases between them.

CDR3 sequence reads: CASSAASGGPTDTQYF. DNA for the CDR3: TGTGCCAGCAGCGCCGCTAGCGGGGGGCCCACAGATACGCAGTATTTT. V gene TRBV9 combines with J gene TRBJ2-3, with 11 positions matching TRBD2. V gave up 3 bases and J gave up 2 bases; unmatched junction bases: 5. Germline V lookup: CDR1 SGDLS, CDR2 YYNGEE. The CDR3 runs 16 residues.

The gene calls are TRBV5-1 and TRBJ2-5; D is uncertain. V was cut by 0 bases and J by 2 bases, with 11 bases left in between. The CDR3 has 15 amino acids. The germline gives CDR1 SGHRS, CDR2 YFSETQ. The CDR3: CASSLGHLGQETQYF. CDR3 in DNA: TGCGCCAGCAGCTTGGGACATCTCGGGCAAGAGACCCAGTACTTC. Full variable domain (rest looked up from reference TRBV5-1 and TRBJ2-5): KAGVTQTPRYLIKTRGQQVTLSCSPISGHRSVSWYQQTPGQGLQFLFEYFSETQRNKGNFPGRFSGRQFSNSRSEMNVSTLELGDSALYLCASSLGHLGQETQYFGPGTRLLVL.

This chain connects TRBV4-3 to TRBJ2-1; a possible D gene is TRBD2 (6 bases). The germline V gene encodes CDR1 LGHNA and CDR2 YSLEER. V lost 2 bases, J lost 10 bases, and 15 bases lay in between. The CDR3 has 14 residues. The CDR3 DNA reads as TGCGCCAGCAGCCAAACAAGCGGGCTGAGGGAGCAGTTCTTC. Translated: CASSQTSGLREQFF.

This chain uses TRBV28 with TRBJ1-4; TRBD1 might be the D (6 bases). The V end lost 0 bases, the J end lost 11 bases, and 10 bases lay between the germline ends. The CDR3 covers 13 residues. The V gene's germline CDR1 is MDHEN and CDR2 SYDVKM. CDR3: CASSLWTGWKLFF. CDR3 in DNA: TGTGCCAGCAGTTTATGGACAGGATGGAAACTGTTTTTT.

This sequence joins TRBV28 and TRBJ1-3; D is undetermined. V shed 6 bases and J shed 7 bases, with 13 bases lying between them. The CDR3 is made up of 13 amino acids. The germline gives CDR1 MDHEN, CDR2 SYDVKM. The chain's CDR3 is CASSTASRNTIYF. CDR3 in DNA: TGTGCCAGCAGCACAGCTTCCAGGAACACCATATATTTT.

The chain carries TRBV4-3 and TRBJ2-5; D is possibly TRBD1 or TRBD2 (7 bases each). Germline V gene lookup returns CDR1 LGHNA and CDR2 YSLEER. CDR3 length: 14 residues. V lost 3 bases and J 4 bases, leaving 12 bases between the germline ends. The CDR3 region has the DNA TGCGCCAGCAGCCATCCAGGGGGGGTAGAGACCCAGTACTTC. It translates to CASSHPGGVETQYF.

A few counts support this clone. The chain combines TRBV29-1 with TRBJ1-1; D is ambiguous. The germline V gene encodes CDR1 SQVTM and CDR2 ANQGSEA. CDR3 length: 13 residues. V lost 1 base and J 2 bases, leaving 8 bases between the germline ends. As DNA, the CDR3 is TGCAGCGTTGAAGGGCTCCTCAACACTGAAGCTTTCTTT. This gives the protein CSVEGLLNTEAFF. Drawing the rest from reference TRBV29-1 and TRBJ1-1, the complete variable domain is SAVISQKPSRDICQRGTSLTIQCQVDSQVTMMFWYRQQPGQSLTLIATANQGSEATYESGFVIDKFPISRPNLTFSTLTVSNMSPEDSSIYLCSVEGLLNTEAFFGQGTRLTVV.

V usage is TRBV5-1 and J usage is TRBJ2-1, with TRBD2 as a possible D gene (7 bases). V gave up 3 bases and J gave up 1 base, with 14 bases separating them. This CDR3 region has 16 residues. Germline assignment: CDR1 SGHRS and CDR2 YFSETQ. The CDR3 bases are TGCGCCAGCAGCTGGGAGGGGGACCCTTCCTACAATGAGCAGTTCTTC. As protein: CASSWEGDPSYNEQFF.

The chain recombines TRBV6-1 with TRBJ2-5; perhaps TRBD2 as D (5 bases). V was pared by 6 bases and J by 1 base, with 9 bases between. CDR1 and CDR2 (germline): MNHNS, SASEGT. This CDR3 has 13 residues. The DNA for the CDR3 is TGTGCCAGCAGAGAGACTATCCAAGAGACCCAGTACTTC. Translation gives CASRETIQETQYF.

The chain recombines TRBV18 with TRBJ2-7; 13 nucleotides line up with TRBD2. The CDR3 has 16 amino acids. The germline V gene encodes CDR1 KGHSH and CDR2 LQKENI. V was pared by 6 bases and J by 3 bases, with 8 bases of the junction left unmatched. CDR3: CASSLGLAGVGYEQYF. CDR3 DNA sequence: TGTGCCAGCTCCCTTGGACTAGCGGGGGTCGGCTACGAGCAGTACTTC.

J is TRBJ2-1 and V is TRBV7-2; maybe TRBD2 (5 bases). Germline CDR1 reads SGHTA; CDR2 reads FQGNSA. This CDR3 has 17 amino acids. V dropped 5 bases and J dropped 3 bases, with 20 bases sitting between them. The CDR3 region is CASSGSRGQTFYNEQFF. The CDR3, as DNA: TGTGCCAGCAGCGGGAGCAGAGGTCAGACTTTCTACAATGAGCAGTTCTTC.